Detailed here is one TCR beta chain. This specimen belongs to a study of shared clonotypes between healthy human individuals. Germline assignment: CDR1 MNHEY and CDR2 SVGAGI. CDR3 size: 15 residues. Trimming left V 2 bases short and J 4 bases short, with 15 bases between. Generated by immunoSEQ multiplex PCR, the TCRdb table keeps only in-frame clones and is missing some. The sample carries 2,500,000 or so clones, 85% to 95% recorded once. The chain joins TRBV6-5 to TRBJ2-7; no reliable D call. Sequences were obtained from naive CD4+ T cells from PBMCs. As to subset: CD45RA+ positively selected. The receptor's source is a man younger than 35 in good health. Some clones in this sample may be carry-over from other donors' samples. CDR3 nucleotides: TGTGCCAGCAGTTACGGAGCCCCCCCCATTTACGAGCAGTACTTC. This gives the protein CASSYGAPPIYEQYF.